This TCR beta chain was observed in a study of OX40 agonist ivuxolimab in advanced cancers. For the study at large: Hepatocellular carcinoma, melanoma, renal cell or head and neck cancer was diagnosed in the dose-escalation patients.

Blood draws occurred at baseline, cycle 4 day 1, and cycle 7 day 1. There are 12 residues in the CDR3. V was shortened by 6 bases and J by 8 bases, with 12 bases between the two germline ends. CDR1 and CDR2 from the germline V gene are MNHNS and SASEGT. Produced via immunoSEQ multiplex PCR; TCRdb's table is partial and in-frame only. This repertoire shows about 55,000 clones, almost 90% found once; its top ten account for 5.5% to 7%. Remarks on this clone: Its target is not known.

Study-wide points: Relatively little clonal expansion, among the lowest observed, appeared in partial responders at 0.1-3.0 mg/kg. CD8+ T cells averaged more expanded clones than CD4+.

This sample comprised CD4+ or CD8+ T cells sorted from blood, obtained in a trial of the OX40 agonist ivuxolimab. This receptor was obtained from an adult with an advanced solid tumor such as melanoma, head and neck, liver or kidney cancer. The chain has TRBV6-1 and TRBJ2-3, with D possibly matching TRBD1 (5 bases). The CDR3 loop reads CASSSGFATQYF. The CDR3 DNA sequence: TGTGCCAGCAGCTCAGGGTTTGCTACGCAGTATTTT.